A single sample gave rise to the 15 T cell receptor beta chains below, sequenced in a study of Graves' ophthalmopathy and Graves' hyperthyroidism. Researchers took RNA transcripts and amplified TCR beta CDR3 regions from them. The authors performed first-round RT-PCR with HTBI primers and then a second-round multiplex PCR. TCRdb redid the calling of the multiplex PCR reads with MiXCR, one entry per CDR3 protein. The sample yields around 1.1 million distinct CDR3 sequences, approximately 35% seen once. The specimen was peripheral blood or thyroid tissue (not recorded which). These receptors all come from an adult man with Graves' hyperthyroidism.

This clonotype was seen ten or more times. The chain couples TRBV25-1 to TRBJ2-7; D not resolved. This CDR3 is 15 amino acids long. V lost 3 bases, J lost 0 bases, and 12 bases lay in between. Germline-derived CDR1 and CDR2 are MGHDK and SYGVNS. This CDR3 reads CASSDPGLSSYEQYF. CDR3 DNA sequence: TGTGCCAGCAGTGACCCTGGTCTTTCCTCCTACGAGCAGTACTTC.

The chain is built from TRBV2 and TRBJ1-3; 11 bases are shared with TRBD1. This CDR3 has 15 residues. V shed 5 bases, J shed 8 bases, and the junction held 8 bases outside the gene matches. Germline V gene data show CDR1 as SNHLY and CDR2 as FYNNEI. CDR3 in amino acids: CASSPTDRGRYTIYF. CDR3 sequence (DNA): TGTGCCAGCAGTCCGACGGACAGGGGGCGTTACACCATATATTTT.

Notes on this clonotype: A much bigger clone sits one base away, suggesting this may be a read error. CDR3 coding DNA: TGTGCCAGCAGTGTCCGACAGGGTATCAACCAGCCCCAGCATTTT. Translated, it gives CASSVRQGINQPQHF. The rearrangement uses TRBV2 and TRBJ1-5, with TRBD1 matching over 7 bases. The CDR3 covers 15 residues. Losses at the gene ends were 4 bases for V and 7 bases for J; bases not matched to a gene: 10. Germline V gene sequence: CDR1 SNHLY, CDR2 FYNNEI. The variable domain in full, completed from reference TRBV2 and TRBJ1-5, reads EPEVTQTPSHQVTQMGQEVILRCVPISNHLYFYWYRQILGQKVEFLVSFYNNEISEKSEIFDDQFSVERPDGSNFTLKIRSTKLEDSAMYFCASSVRQGINQPQHFGDGTRLSIL.

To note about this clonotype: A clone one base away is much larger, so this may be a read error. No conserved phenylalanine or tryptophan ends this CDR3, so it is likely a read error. CDR3 sequence: CASSLGTGLFLTEAFL. Written as DNA, the CDR3 is TGCGCCAGCAGCCTCGGGACAGGGCTGTTCTTGACTGAAGCTTTCCTT. The chain uses TRBV5-1 and TRBJ1-1; TRBD1 matches at 9 bases. With 4 bases clipped from V and 5 bases from J, the junction kept 12 bases outside the gene matches. The CDR3 loop spans 16 amino acids. In germline, CDR1 is SGHRS, CDR2 YFSETQ.

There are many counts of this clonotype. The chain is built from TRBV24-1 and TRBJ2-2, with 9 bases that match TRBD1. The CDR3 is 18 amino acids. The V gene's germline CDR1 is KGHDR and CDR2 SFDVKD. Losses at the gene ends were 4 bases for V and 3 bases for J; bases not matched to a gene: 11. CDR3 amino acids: CATSDPGQGMFDTGELFF. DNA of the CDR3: TGTGCCACCAGTGACCCGGGACAGGGAATGTTCGACACCGGGGAGCTGTTTTTT.

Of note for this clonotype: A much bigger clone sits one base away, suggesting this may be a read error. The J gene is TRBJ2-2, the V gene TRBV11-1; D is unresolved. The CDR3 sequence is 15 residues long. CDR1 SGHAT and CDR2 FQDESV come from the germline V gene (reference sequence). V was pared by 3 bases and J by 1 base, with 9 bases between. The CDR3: CASSFSDGNTGELFF. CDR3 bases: TGTGCCAGCAGCTTCTCGGATGGGAACACCGGGGAGCTGTTTTTT.

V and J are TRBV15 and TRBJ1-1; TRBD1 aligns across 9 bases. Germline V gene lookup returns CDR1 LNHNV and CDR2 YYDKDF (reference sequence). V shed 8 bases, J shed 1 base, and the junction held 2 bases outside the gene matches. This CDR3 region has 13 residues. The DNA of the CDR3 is TGTGCCACCGGACAGGGGACGAACACTGAAGCTTTCTTT. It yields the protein CATGQGTNTEAFF.

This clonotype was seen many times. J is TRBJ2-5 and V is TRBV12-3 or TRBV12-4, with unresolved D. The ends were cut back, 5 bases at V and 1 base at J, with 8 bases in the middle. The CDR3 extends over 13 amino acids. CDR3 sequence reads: CASSPQSQETQYF. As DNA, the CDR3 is TGTGCCAGCAGTCCTCAAAGCCAAGAGACCCAGTACTTC.

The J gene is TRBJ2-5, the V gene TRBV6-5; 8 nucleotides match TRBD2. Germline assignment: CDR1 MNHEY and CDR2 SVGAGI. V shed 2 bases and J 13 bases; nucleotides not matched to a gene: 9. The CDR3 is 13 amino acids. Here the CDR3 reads CASSYTGLGAWYF. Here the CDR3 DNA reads TGTGCCAGCAGTTACACGGGACTAGGGGCCTGGTACTTC.

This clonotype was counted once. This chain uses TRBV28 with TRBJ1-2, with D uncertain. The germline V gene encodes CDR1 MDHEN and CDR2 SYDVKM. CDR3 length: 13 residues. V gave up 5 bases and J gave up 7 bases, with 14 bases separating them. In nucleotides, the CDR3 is TGTGCCAGCAGTCCCCCGCCCGGGGTTGGCTACACCTTC. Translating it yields CASSPPPGVGYTF.

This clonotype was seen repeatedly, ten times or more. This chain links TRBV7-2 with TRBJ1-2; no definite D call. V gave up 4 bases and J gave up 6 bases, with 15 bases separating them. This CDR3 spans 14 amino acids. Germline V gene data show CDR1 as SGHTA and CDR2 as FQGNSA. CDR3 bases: TGTGCCAGCAGCTCGCGCCCCGTGGGGAATGGCTACACCTTC. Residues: CASSSRPVGNGYTF.

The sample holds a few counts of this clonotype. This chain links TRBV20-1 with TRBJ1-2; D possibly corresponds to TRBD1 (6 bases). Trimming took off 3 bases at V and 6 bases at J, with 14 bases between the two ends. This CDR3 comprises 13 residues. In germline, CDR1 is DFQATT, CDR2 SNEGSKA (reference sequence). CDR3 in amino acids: CSARYWTADGYTF. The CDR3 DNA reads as TGCAGTGCTAGGTATTGGACAGCGGATGGCTACACCTTC.

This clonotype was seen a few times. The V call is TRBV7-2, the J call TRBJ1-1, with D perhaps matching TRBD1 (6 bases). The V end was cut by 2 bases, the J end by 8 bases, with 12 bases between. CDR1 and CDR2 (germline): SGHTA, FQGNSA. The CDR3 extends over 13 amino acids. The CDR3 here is CASSLPQGREAFF. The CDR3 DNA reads TGTGCCAGCAGCTTACCGCAGGGGCGGGAAGCTTTCTTT.

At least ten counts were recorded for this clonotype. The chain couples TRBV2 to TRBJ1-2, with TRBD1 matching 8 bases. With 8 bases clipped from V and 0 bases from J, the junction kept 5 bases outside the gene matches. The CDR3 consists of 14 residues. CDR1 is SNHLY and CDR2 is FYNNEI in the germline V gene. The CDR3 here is CASQRTGTNYGYTF. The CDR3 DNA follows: TGTGCCAGCCAAAGGACAGGGACTAACTATGGCTACACCTTC.

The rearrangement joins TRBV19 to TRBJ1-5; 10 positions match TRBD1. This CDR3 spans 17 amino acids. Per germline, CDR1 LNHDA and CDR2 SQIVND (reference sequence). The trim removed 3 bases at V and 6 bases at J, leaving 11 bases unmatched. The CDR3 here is CASSMPLTGGVGQPQHF. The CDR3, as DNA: TGTGCCAGTAGTATGCCGTTGACAGGGGGCGTGGGTCAGCCCCAGCATTTT.